Listed below are T cell receptor beta chains from one sample, sequenced in a study of STAT3 mutations in large granular lymphocyte leukemia. Clones were read by immunoSEQ multiplex PCR, and TCRdb kept only the in-frame ones, dropping some. Counted here are some 10,000 clones, 87% occurring once; the ten biggest clones make up about 29%. The specimen was peripheral blood mononuclear cells. The receptors originated from a man in his sixties with T-cell large granular lymphocyte leukemia. Some clones in this sample may be carry-over from other donors' samples. The CDR3 runs from the conserved cysteine through the conserved F or W. D genes are given only for firm matches. Not all rows give a size; the values are once, few, many and, for expanded clones, a class.

V: TRBV28; J: TRBJ1-3; size: -; D: -; CDR3: CASSFVNRRNTIYF; DNA: TGTGCCAGCAGTTTTGTTAACAGAAGAAACACCATATATTTT
V: TRBV18; J: TRBJ1-2; size: -; D: TRBD1; CDR3: CASSPTQGINHGYTF; DNA: TGTGCCAGCTCACCAACACAGGGGATTAACCATGGCTACACCTTC
V: TRBV5-1; J: TRBJ2-1; size: -; D: -; CDR3: CASSLGGSSYNEQFF; DNA: TGCGCCAGCAGCTTGGGGGGTAGCTCCTACAATGAGCAGTTCTTC
V: TRBV28; J: TRBJ1-1; size: -; D: TRBD1; CDR3: CASSEGALNTEAFF; DNA: TGTGCCAGCAGTGAGGGGGCATTGAACACTGAAGCTTTCTTT
V: TRBV7-3; J: TRBJ2-5; size: -; D: -; CDR3: CASGSSGSRRETQYF; DNA: TGTGCCAGCGGATCCTCGGGGTCGCGGCGGGAGACCCAGTACTTC
V: TRBV6-5; J: TRBJ1-3; size: -; D: -; CDR3: CATLSGNTIYF; DNA: TGTGCCACCCTCAGTGGAAACACCATATATTTT
V: TRBV14; J: TRBJ2-5; size: -; D: -; CDR3: CASSRGRQETQYF; DNA: TGTGCCAGCAGCCGAGGGAGGCAAGAGACCCAGTACTTC
V: TRBV2; J: TRBJ2-7; size: -; D: -; CDR3: CASSQGGPDYEQYF; DNA: TGTGCCAGCAGTCAGGGGGGCCCGGATTACGAGCAGTACTTC
V: TRBV27; J: TRBJ1-5; size: -; D: -; CDR3: CASSPGTAAGPQHF; DNA: TGTGCCAGCAGTCCGGGGACCGCCGCAGGGCCCCAGCATTTT
V: TRBV4-2; J: TRBJ1-2; size: -; D: TRBD1; CDR3: CASSQFSSGTDYGYTF; DNA: TGTGCCAGCAGCCAATTCTCTTCGGGGACAGACTATGGCTACACCTTC
V: TRBV18; J: TRBJ2-5; size: -; D: -; CDR3: CASSPSGLETQYF; DNA: TGTGCCAGCTCACCCAGCGGGTTGGAGACCCAGTACTTC
V: TRBV7-9; J: TRBJ2-7; size: -; D: -; CDR3: CASHEAGSYEQYF; DNA: TGTGCCTCCCACGAGGCCGGCTCCTACGAGCAGTACTTC
V: TRBV4-1; J: TRBJ1-1; size: -; D: -; CDR3: CASSQDQGRGYTEAFF; DNA: TGCGCCAGCAGCCAAGATCAGGGCAGGGGCTACACTGAAGCTTTCTTT
V: TRBV27; J: TRBJ2-3; size: few; D: TRBD2; CDR3: CASSLGREYTDTQYF; DNA: TGTGCCAGCAGTTTAGGGCGGGAGTACACAGATACGCAGTATTTT
V: TRBV28; J: TRBJ2-7; size: -; D: -; CDR3: CASTKIGSLKTYEQYF; DNA: TGTGCCAGTACTAAAATCGGCTCCCTGAAAACCTACGAGCAGTACTTC
V: TRBV27; J: TRBJ1-3; size: -; D: TRBD1; CDR3: CASSPALTGRDTIYF; DNA: TGTGCCAGCAGCCCGGCCTTGACAGGGAGGGACACCATATATTTT
V: TRBV7-2; J: TRBJ2-4; size: -; D: -; CDR3: CASSLNRIQYF; DNA: TGTGCCAGCAGCTTAAACCGCATTCAGTACTTC
V: TRBV5-4; J: TRBJ1-4; size: -; D: -; CDR3: CASSLGPQEKLFF; DNA: TGTGCCAGCAGCTTGGGCCCCCAGGAAAAACTGTTTTTT
V: TRBV5-1; J: TRBJ2-5; size: -; D: TRBD2; CDR3: CASSLGDAGGVKTQYF; DNA: TGCGCCAGCAGCTTGGGGGACGCGGGAGGAGTGAAGACCCAGTACTTC
V: TRBV5-1; J: TRBJ2-5; size: -; D: -; CDR3: CASRMMGETQYF; DNA: TGCGCCAGCAGGATGATGGGAGAGACCCAGTACTTC
V: TRBV30; J: TRBJ1-1; size: -; D: -; CDR3: CAWLRPSGEYTEAFF; DNA: TGTGCCTGGCTACGACCGTCCGGCGAGTACACTGAAGCTTTCTTT
V: TRBV15; J: TRBJ1-1; size: -; D: -; CDR3: CATSYRQVRAEAFF; DNA: TGTGCCACCAGCTACCGACAGGTGAGGGCTGAAGCTTTCTTT
V: TRBV18; J: TRBJ2-1; size: -; D: TRBD2; CDR3: CASSATSGILGEQFF; DNA: TGTGCCAGCTCAGCGACTAGCGGGATACTGGGGGAGCAGTTCTTC
V: TRBV23-1; J: TRBJ2-1; size: -; D: TRBD2; CDR3: CASSPNRTSGRVWGEQFF; DNA: TGCGCCAGCAGCCCTAACCGGACTAGCGGGAGGGTCTGGGGTGAGCAGTTCTTC
V: TRBV6-6; J: TRBJ2-7; size: -; D: -; CDR3: CASSYGGQFSYEQYF; DNA: TGTGCCAGCAGTTACGGCGGACAGTTCTCCTACGAGCAGTACTTC
V: TRBV7-9; J: TRBJ2-2; size: -; D: TRBD2; CDR3: CASSLLAGATGELFF; DNA: TGTGCCAGCAGCTTACTAGCGGGAGCCACCGGGGAGCTGTTTTTT
V: TRBV7-9; J: TRBJ2-7; size: -; D: TRBD1; CDR3: CASSPGQNSYEQYF; DNA: TGTGCCAGCAGCCCGGGACAGAACTCCTACGAGCAGTACTTC
V: TRBV19; J: TRBJ2-3; size: -; D: TRBD1; CDR3: CASTTTGSSTDTQYF; DNA: TGTGCCAGTACAACGACAGGGTCTAGCACAGATACGCAGTATTTT
V: TRBV19; J: TRBJ2-7; size: once; D: -; CDR3: CASSPDSNYEQYF; DNA: TGTGCCAGTAGTCCGGACAGTAATTACGAGCAGTACTTC
V: TRBV4-3; J: TRBJ2-3; size: -; D: -; CDR3: CASSSRDATDTQYF; DNA: TGCGCCAGCAGCTCCCGGGACGCCACAGATACGCAGTATTTT
V: TRBV4-3; J: TRBJ2-3; size: -; D: TRBD2; CDR3: CASSPSGGGTDTQYF; DNA: TGCGCCAGCAGCCCTAGCGGGGGGGGGACAGATACGCAGTATTTT
V: TRBV10-3; J: TRBJ1-2; size: -; D: -; CDR3: CAISESRSNYGYTF; DNA: TGTGCCATCAGTGAGTCGAGATCGAACTATGGCTACACCTTC
V: TRBV5-1; J: TRBJ2-7; size: -; D: -; CDR3: CASSPSGGQSYEQYF; DNA: TGCGCCAGCAGCCCCTCGGGCGGACAGTCCTACGAGCAGTACTTC
V: TRBV9; J: TRBJ2-2; size: -; D: TRBD1; CDR3: CASSVPGTGSHLPTGELFF; DNA: TGTGCCAGCAGCGTTCCCGGGACAGGGTCACACCTACCAACCGGGGAGCTGTTTTTT
V: TRBV5-1; J: TRBJ2-7; size: -; D: -; CDR3: CASSLDLNEQYF; DNA: TGCGCCAGCAGCTTGGACCTGAACGAGCAGTACTTC
V: TRBV28; J: TRBJ1-6; size: -; D: -; CDR3: CASTGTLTQDSPLHF; DNA: TGTGCCAGCACCGGGACACTCACCCAGGATTCACCCCTCCACTTT
V: TRBV7-2; J: TRBJ2-4; size: -; D: -; CDR3: CASSSGRKNIQYF; DNA: TGTGCCAGCAGCTCCGGACGGAAAAACATTCAGTACTTC
V: TRBV28; J: TRBJ2-5; size: -; D: TRBD1; CDR3: CATRQQGWETQYF; DNA: TGTGCCACTAGGCAACAGGGGTGGGAGACCCAGTACTTC
V: TRBV7-9; J: TRBJ2-4; size: -; D: -; CDR3: CASSYELAKNIQYF; DNA: TGTGCCAGCAGTTATGAATTAGCCAAAAACATTCAGTACTTC
V: TRBV28; J: TRBJ1-4; size: -; D: -; CDR3: CASSPSEKLFF; DNA: TGTGCCAGCAGCCCGAGTGAAAAACTGTTTTTT
V: TRBV4-3; J: TRBJ2-3; size: -; D: -; CDR3: CASSQDLGGLSPTDTQYF; DNA: TGCGCCAGCAGCCAAGATTTGGGAGGACTCTCTCCTACAGATACGCAGTATTTT
V: TRBV7-2; J: TRBJ2-5; size: -; D: TRBD2; CDR3: CASSGGLAEETQYF; DNA: TGTGCCAGCAGCGGAGGACTAGCGGAAGAGACCCAGTACTTC
V: TRBV28; J: TRBJ1-5; size: -; D: -; CDR3: CASSSGFQPQHF; DNA: TGTGCCAGCAGCTCGGGGTTCCAGCCCCAGCATTTT
V: TRBV6-4; J: TRBJ1-4; size: -; D: -; CDR3: CASSEGPPVVNEKLFF; DNA: TGTGCCAGCAGTGAGGGACCGCCGGTAGTTAATGAAAAACTGTTTTTT
V: TRBV27; J: TRBJ2-7; size: -; D: -; CDR3: CASGFREQYF; DNA: TGTGCCAGCGGCTTTAGGGAGCAGTACTTC
V: TRBV12-5; J: TRBJ2-5; size: -; D: -; CDR3: CASGSQVEETQYF; DNA: TGTGCTAGTGGTTCACAGGTCGAAGAGACCCAGTACTTC
V: TRBV7-3; J: TRBJ2-5; size: -; D: -; CDR3: CASSLTVQETQYF; DNA: TGTGCCAGCAGCTTAACTGTCCAAGAGACCCAGTACTTC
V: TRBV5-6; J: TRBJ2-7; size: -; D: TRBD1; CDR3: CASSRTGVYEQYF; DNA: TGTGCCAGCAGCCGGACAGGGGTCTACGAGCAGTACTTC
V: TRBV7-3; J: TRBJ1-5; size: -; D: -; CDR3: CASSYGQNQPQHF; DNA: TGTGCCAGCAGCTATGGACAAAATCAGCCCCAGCATTTT
V: TRBV14; J: TRBJ2-1; size: -; D: TRBD2; CDR3: CASSPSGSGRSHNEQFF; DNA: TGTGCCAGCAGCCCAAGTGGCAGCGGGAGGTCCCACAATGAGCAGTTCTTC
V: TRBV27; J: TRBJ2-7; size: -; D: TRBD2; CDR3: CASSSSGRIYEQYF; DNA: TGTGCCAGCAGTTCTAGCGGGAGAATCTACGAGCAGTACTTC
V: TRBV7-9; J: TRBJ2-5; size: -; D: -; CDR3: CASSPGNRDLETQYF; DNA: TGTGCCAGCAGCCCGGGAAACAGGGATTTGGAGACCCAGTACTTC
V: TRBV7-2; J: TRBJ2-4; size: -; D: -; CDR3: CASSLVTDIQYF; DNA: TGTGCCAGCAGCTTAGTTACGGACATTCAGTACTTC
V: TRBV5-1; J: TRBJ2-1; size: once; D: TRBD2; CDR3: CASSGASGSANNEQFF; DNA: TGCGCCAGCAGCGGCGCTAGCGGGAGCGCCAACAATGAGCAGTTCTTC
V: TRBV30; J: TRBJ2-3; size: once; D: TRBD1; CDR3: CAWTAHRGLADTQYF; DNA: TGTGCCTGGACGGCACACAGGGGGCTTGCAGATACGCAGTATTTT
V: TRBV5-6; J: TRBJ1-2; size: -; D: TRBD1; CDR3: CASSLGGWGGGDYGYTF; DNA: TGTGCCAGCAGCTTGGGGGGATGGGGAGGGGGCGACTATGGCTACACCTTC
V: TRBV27; J: TRBJ1-4; size: -; D: -; CDR3: CASSLHSPEKLFF; DNA: TGTGCCAGCAGTTTACACAGCCCCGAAAAACTGTTTTTT
V: TRBV4-1; J: TRBJ2-4; size: -; D: TRBD2; CDR3: CASSPGLAKDIQYF; DNA: TGCGCCAGCAGCCCGGGACTAGCGAAAGACATTCAGTACTTC
V: TRBV29-1; J: TRBJ2-3; size: -; D: -; CDR3: CSVDTQVGTDTQYF; DNA: TGCAGCGTTGACACACAGGTGGGCACAGATACGCAGTATTTT
V: TRBV7-2; J: TRBJ2-5; size: -; D: -; CDR3: CASSLAVETQYF; DNA: TGTGCCAGCAGCTTAGCGGTGGAGACCCAGTACTTC